This T cell receptor beta chain was identified in a study of blood T cell repertoires in COVID-19. Measured with immunoSEQ multiplex PCR; TCRdb has only the in-frame clones, and not every one. The sample records approximately 100,000 clones, approximately 62% being singletons. V was pared by 7 bases and J by 4 bases, with 23 bases between. The length of the CDR3 is 16 residues. CDR1 is GTSNPN and CDR2 is SVGIG in the germline V gene (reference sequence). The J gene is TRBJ1-3, the V gene TRBV30, with a possible D match to TRBD1 (5 bases). The sequenced sample consisted of peripheral blood. The TCR comes from an elderly man with acute or convalescent COVID-19. The CDR3 here is CAYGSNRGVSGNTIYF. DNA for the CDR3: TGTGCCTACGGAAGCAATCGGGGGGTATCAGGAAACACCATATATTTT.